Shown below are 27 T cell receptor beta chains from a single sample sequenced in a study of graft-versus-host responses after intestinal transplantation. Method: immunoSEQ multiplex PCR; TCRdb's copy keeps in-frame clones and lacks some. The sample lists almost 55,000 clones, less than 95% occurring once. The material sequenced was PBMCs, taken more than 650 days after intestinal transplant. The receptor source for this set is a human patient who received an intestinal transplant, so some T cells may come from the graft donor.

The chain uses TRBV27 and TRBJ2-5; D is unclear. V was clipped by 4 bases and J by 5 bases, with 11 bases between them. CDR3 length: 13 amino acids. From germline, CDR1 is MNHEY and CDR2 SMNVEV (reference sequence). The DNA for the CDR3 is TGTGCCAGCAGTTCATTCAGGTCGGAGACCCAGTACTTC. Amino acid sequence: CASSSFRSETQYF.

The chain combines TRBV10-3 with TRBJ2-3, with D possibly being TRBD1 or TRBD2 (5 bases each). This CDR3 spans 13 amino acids. The germline V and J ends were trimmed by 8 bases and 2 bases, with 11 bases remaining between them. Germline CDR1 reads ENHRY; CDR2 reads SYGVKD. The CDR3, as DNA: TGTGCCATCTCCGGGGCCCACACAGATACGCAGTATTTT. Protein product: CAISGAHTDTQYF.

This chain links TRBV4-1 with TRBJ2-1, with 11 bases fitting TRBD2. CDR3 length: 18 residues. The junction had 14 bases not matched to a gene; V was cut back by 0 bases and J by 10 bases. CDR1 MGHRA and CDR2 YSYEKL come from the germline V gene. Written as DNA, the CDR3 is TGCGCCAGCAGCCAAGAATTCAGGACTAGCGGGCTCAGTGGGGAGCAGTTCTTC. The encoded protein is CASSQEFRTSGLSGEQFF.

The chain recombines TRBV4-1 with TRBJ2-7; tentatively, D is TRBD2 (7 bases). The CDR3 spans 12 residues. V shed 4 bases and J shed 6 bases, with 10 bases lying between them. Germline loops: CDR1 MGHRA, CDR2 YSYEKL. CDR3 protein: CASSRGGGEQYF. CDR3 bases: TGCGCCAGCAGCCGAGGGGGGGGCGAGCAGTACTTC.

This chain uses TRBV11-3 with TRBJ2-1; D is possibly TRBD2 (7 bases). This CDR3 has 16 amino acids. Germline CDR1 and CDR2: SGHNT and YENEEA. Trimming shortened V by 4 bases and J by 2 bases, and 15 bases separated the two germline ends. CDR3 DNA sequence: TGTGCCAGCAGCTCCACAACCGGGGGGCCCTACAATGAGCAGTTCTTC. The encoded protein is CASSSTTGGPYNEQFF.

The rearrangement joins TRBV4-2 to TRBJ1-6; D is possibly TRBD1 (6 bases). CDR3 length: 14 residues. CDR1 is LGHNA, CDR2 YNFKEQ, per germline. Trimming pared 4 bases from V and 7 bases from J, leaving 11 bases between. The CDR3: CASSPGGGNSPLHF. As DNA, the CDR3 is TGTGCCAGCAGCCCAGGAGGGGGAAATTCACCCCTCCACTTT.

This clone was seen just once. The gene calls are TRBV19 and TRBJ2-3; D uncertain. V was trimmed by 8 bases and J by 1 base, leaving 16 bases between them. Germline CDR1 LNHDA, CDR2 SQIVND (reference sequence). The CDR3 covers 15 residues. The CDR3 is CASSSGPVRTDTQYF. The CDR3 region has the DNA TGTGCCAGTTCCTCTGGGCCCGTCCGCACAGATACGCAGTATTTT.

The gene calls are TRBV19 and TRBJ1-2; perhaps TRBD1 as D (5 bases). V was shortened by 5 bases and J by 4 bases, with 17 bases between the two germline ends. This CDR3 has 15 amino acids. Germline V lookup: CDR1 LNHDA, CDR2 SQIVND (reference sequence). CDR3 sequence: CASSFGGTVGYGYTF. Written as DNA, the CDR3 is TGTGCCAGTAGTTTTGGTGGGACGGTTGGCTATGGCTACACCTTC.

DNA of the CDR3: TGCAGCGCAAGAACCCGACTATCCCCCACAGATACGCAGTATTTT. Its protein product is CSARTRLSPTDTQYF. The chain employs TRBV29-1 and TRBJ2-3; weak D call: TRBD2 (5 bases). CDR1 is SQVTM, CDR2 ANQGSEA, per germline. This CDR3 spans 15 amino acids. Trimming took 7 bases from V and 2 from J, leaving 19 bases between them.

V is TRBV10-2 and J is TRBJ1-1, with D possibly being TRBD1 (5 bases). The V gene lost 0 bases and the J gene lost 1 base, with 15 bases spanning the gap. Germline lookup yields CDR1 WSHSY and CDR2 SAAADI. This CDR3 region has 17 residues. The DNA for the CDR3 is TGCGCCAGCAGTGAGTCGAGGGACGGCCGACCGAACACTGAAGCTTTCTTT. It translates to CASSESRDGRPNTEAFF.

V and J are TRBV4-1 and TRBJ1-3, with D unresolved. Germline V CDR1 and CDR2: MGHRA, YSYEKL. V lost 4 bases and J lost 0, with 13 bases in between. The CDR3 sequence is 16 residues long. The CDR3 nucleotides are TGCGCCAGCAGCCCCCTAATGGGAAACTCTGGAAACACCATATATTTT. Translating it yields CASSPLMGNSGNTIYF.

V gene TRBV19 combines with J gene TRBJ1-5, with TRBD1 matching 11 bases. The trim removed 9 bases at V and 0 bases at J, leaving 10 bases unmatched. This CDR3 contains 17 residues. Germline V gene sequence: CDR1 LNHDA, CDR2 SQIVND (reference sequence). CDR3 protein: CASSLDRGLYSNQPQHF. DNA of the CDR3: TGTGCCAGCAGCCTGGACAGGGGGCTGTATAGCAATCAGCCCCAGCATTTT.

V and J are TRBV14 and TRBJ2-4; the match to TRBD2 covers 14 bases. This CDR3 comprises 19 residues. The trim removed 3 bases at V and 3 bases at J, leaving 10 bases unmatched. The V gene's germline CDR1 is SGHDN and CDR2 FVKESK. DNA for the CDR3: TGTGCCAGCAGCCAGACCGGGACTAGCGGGGGCGGGGGCAAAAACATTCAGTACTTC. Translating gives CASSQTGTSGGGGKNIQYF.

The sample holds a few counts of this clone. The chain carries TRBV5-5 and TRBJ1-2; D is perhaps TRBD1 (6 bases). Germline V CDR1 and CDR2: SGHKS, YYEKEE (reference sequence). Trimming removed 4 bases at V and 4 bases at J, with 20 bases between. The CDR3 consists of 16 residues. CDR3 nucleotide sequence: TGTGCCAGCAGCCCCGCCCGGACGGGGGGCGGCTATGGCTACACCTTC. Translation gives CASSPARTGGGYGYTF.

The chain couples TRBV9 to TRBJ2-3; perhaps D is TRBD1 or TRBD2 (5 bases each). This CDR3 comprises 15 residues. The germline V gene encodes CDR1 SGDLS and CDR2 YYNGEE. V was pared by 4 bases and J by 1 base, with 13 bases between. CDR3 nucleotides: TGTGCCAGCAGCCCACCCCGGGACGGCACAGATACGCAGTATTTT. This gives the protein CASSPPRDGTDTQYF.

V gene TRBV18 combines with J gene TRBJ1-3, with D uncertain. V dropped 3 bases and J dropped 2 bases, with 11 bases sitting between them. Germline lookup yields CDR1 KGHSH and CDR2 LQKENI. This CDR3 is built from 15 residues. The CDR3 here is CASSPRNGPGNTIYF. CDR3 sequence (DNA): TGTGCCAGCTCACCTAGAAACGGACCTGGAAACACCATATATTTT.

V usage is TRBV6-1 and J usage is TRBJ1-2; D possibly corresponds to TRBD1 (6 bases). With 5 bases removed from V and 8 bases from J, the gap between germline ends came to 15 bases. Germline V gene sequence: CDR1 MNHNS, CDR2 SASEGT. The CDR3 totals 13 residues. CDR3 sequence (DNA): TGTGCCAGCAGTCCCACAGGGATCGGAGGCTACACCTTC. Translating it yields CASSPTGIGGYTF.

The chain uses TRBV5-6 and TRBJ1-4; a possible D gene is TRBD1 (6 bases). The CDR3 is made up of 15 amino acids. In germline, CDR1 is SGHDT, CDR2 YYEEEE. V was shortened by 0 bases and J by 4 bases, with 10 bases between the two germline ends. The CDR3 region has the DNA TGTGCCAGCAGCTTGGTCAGGGGACGTAATGAAAAACTGTTTTTT. Translated: CASSLVRGRNEKLFF.

The chain couples TRBV7-9 to TRBJ2-3, with 9 bases fitting TRBD2. The CDR3 has 16 residues. The V gene's germline CDR1 is SEHNR and CDR2 FQNEAQ (reference sequence). J lost 0 bases, V lost 2 bases, and 3 bases had no gene match. CDR3 bases: TGTGCCAGCAGCTTACTAGCGGGGTCAAGCACAGATACGCAGTATTTT. It codes for CASSLLAGSSTDTQYF.

The chain recombines TRBV19 with TRBJ1-5; the D gene is possibly TRBD1 (6 bases). CDR1 and CDR2 (germline): LNHDA, SQIVND (reference sequence). CDR3 length: 12 amino acids. Trimming shortened V by 5 bases and J by 10 bases, and 12 bases separated the two germline ends. This CDR3 is CASSHLQGPQHF. CDR3 nucleotides: TGTGCCAGTAGTCACCTACAGGGTCCCCAGCATTTT.

The V and J genes are TRBV15 and TRBJ1-5; D is unclear. Between the trimmed V and J ends, which lost 0 bases and 1 base, there was a span of 4 bases. Germline assignment: CDR1 LNHNV and CDR2 YYDKDF (reference sequence). The CDR3 runs to 14 residues. The CDR3 nucleotides read TGTGCCACCAGCAGAGATCCGAGCAATCAGCCCCAGCATTTT. Translating gives CATSRDPSNQPQHF. Combining the CDR3 with reference TRBV15 and TRBJ1-5 gives the whole variable domain DAMVIQNPRYQVTQFGKPVTLSCSQTLNHNVMYWYQQKSSQAPKLLFHYYDKDFNNEADTPDNFQSRRPNTSFCFLDIRSPGLGDTAMYLCATSRDPSNQPQHFGDGTRLSIL.

CDR3 sequence (DNA): TGCGCTACCTCTAGCGGGTCCTACAATGAGCAGTTCTTC. This translates into CATSSGSYNEQFF. V usage is TRBV29-1 and J usage is TRBJ2-1; 8 bases align to TRBD2. This CDR3 has 13 amino acids. CDR1 is SQVTM, CDR2 ANQGSEA, per germline.

The rearrangement uses TRBV18 and TRBJ2-3; possibly TRBD2 for D (7 bases). The CDR3 extends over 18 amino acids. CDR1 and CDR2 (germline): KGHSH, LQKENI. The V end was cut by 3 bases, the J end by 0 bases, with 19 bases between. CDR3 nucleotide sequence: TGTGCCAGCTCACCGCGTGCTCGGGGGGCTAGGAGCACAGATACGCAGTATTTT. Its translation: CASSPRARGARSTDTQYF. Full variable domain (remainder filled in from reference TRBV18 and TRBJ2-3): NAGVMQNPRHLVRRRGQEARLRCSPMKGHSHVYWYRQLPEEGLKFMVYLQKENIIDESGMPKERFSAEFPKEGPSILRIQQVVRGDSAAYFCASSPRARGARSTDTQYFGPGTRLTVL.

The chain carries TRBV21-1 and TRBJ2-7; the D segment call TRBD1 is taken from the table without a DNA check. TRBV21-1 is classified as a pseudogene. The CDR3 consists of 16 residues. CDR3 amino acids: CASSKVLRTGRPSVYF. Here the CDR3 DNA reads TGTGCCAGCAGCAAAGTCCTTAGGACAGGGCGCCCAAGTGTCTACTTC.

This clone was detected once. CDR3 in amino acids: CATTSLQGNQPQHF. The CDR3, as DNA: TGTGCCACTACTTCACTTCAGGGGAATCAGCCCCAGCATTTT. The chain joins TRBV10-3 to TRBJ1-5, with D perhaps matching TRBD1 (6 bases). The V gene's germline CDR1 is ENHRY and CDR2 SYGVKD. Trimming removed 10 bases from V and 4 bases from J, with 17 bases in between. The CDR3 is made up of 14 amino acids.

The chain uses TRBV18 and TRBJ2-7; 8 bases agree with TRBD1. Germline V gives CDR1 KGHSH, CDR2 LQKENI. The CDR3 loop spans 16 amino acids. The V segment lost 3 bases and the J segment 2 bases; nucleotides outside the gene matches: 9. CDR3: CASSPPDRENAYEQYF. Here the CDR3 DNA reads TGTGCCAGCTCACCCCCGGACAGGGAAAATGCCTACGAGCAGTACTTC.

The chain joins TRBV5-1 to TRBJ1-1, with 7 bases identical to TRBD1. The CDR3 is 15 amino acids. Germline V gives CDR1 SGHRS, CDR2 YFSETQ. J was trimmed by 4 bases and V by 4 bases; bases with no gene match: 10. CDR3 sequence (DNA): TGCGCCAGCAGCCTCACTACGACAGGGACCACTGAAGCTTTCTTT. Its translation: CASSLTTTGTTEAFF.